The 17 T cell receptor beta chains in this list originate from one sample, sequenced in a study of blood T cell repertoires in COVID-19. The repertoire was sequenced with immunoSEQ multiplex PCR; TCRdb's copy has only in-frame clones and lacks some. The sample has over 250,000 clones, approximately 90% seen once; the top ten hold around 5.8%. Sequenced input: peripheral blood. These receptors came from a woman aged 45-65 years with COVID-19, enrolled during active disease.

V gene TRBV6-5 combines with J gene TRBJ1-1, with D possibly matching TRBD1 (6 bases). The germline gives CDR1 MNHEY, CDR2 SVGAGI. V was clipped by 8 bases and J by 3 bases, with 13 bases between them. This CDR3 is built from 13 residues. CDR3 bases: TGTGCCAGCTTCAGGGGCCAAGACACTGAAGCTTTCTTT. This encodes CASFRGQDTEAFF.

The chain recombines TRBV7-9 with TRBJ1-5; no definite D call. The germline CDR1 and CDR2 sequences are SEHNR and FQNEAQ (reference sequence). V was pared by 1 base and J by 0 bases, with 10 bases between. This CDR3 has 16 amino acids. The CDR3 DNA follows: TGTGCCAGCAGCTTAGTACCAGTATATAGCAATCAGCCCCAGCATTTT. Its translation is CASSLVPVYSNQPQHF.

The chain has TRBV24-1 and TRBJ2-7, with D tentatively TRBD1 (8 bases). Germline loops: CDR1 KGHDR, CDR2 SFDVKD. The V gene lost 4 bases and the J gene lost 0 bases, with 21 bases spanning the gap. The CDR3 totals 18 residues. The CDR3 DNA follows: TGTGCCACCAGTGACCCAACCCCACAGGGGGAGGGCTCCTACGAGCAGTACTTC. Its protein product is CATSDPTPQGEGSYEQYF.

This clone showed up just once. The DNA of the CDR3 is TGTGCCAGCAGCGTCGACCCGGGACTAGCAGGTCGTGAGGGAGTCTACAATGAGCAGTTCTTC. Translated: CASSVDPGLAGREGVYNEQFF. The chain uses TRBV9 and TRBJ2-1; TRBD2 aligns across 9 bases. Trimming removed 2 bases from V and 3 bases from J; junction bases left unmatched: 21. In germline, CDR1 is SGDLS, CDR2 YYNGEE. The CDR3 sequence is 21 residues long.

The rearrangement joins TRBV18 to TRBJ2-1, with TRBD2 identical over 12 bases. The length of the CDR3 is 17 residues. The germline gives CDR1 KGHSH, CDR2 LQKENI. Trimming removed 2 bases from V and 8 bases from J; junction bases left unmatched: 10. CDR3 DNA: TGTGCCAGCTCACCATCGGGGGCTAGCGGGAGGGCGGATGAGCAGTTCTTC. Translating gives CASSPSGASGRADEQFF.

The DNA for the CDR3 is TGTGCCAGCAACGGGAGGCCTCGATACGAGCAGTACTTC. This sequence encodes CASNGRPRYEQYF. This chain uses TRBV6-5 with TRBJ2-7; TRBD2 aligns across 7 bases. CDR3 size: 13 residues. CDR1 MNHEY and CDR2 SVGAGI come from the germline V gene. V shed 7 bases and J 4 bases; nucleotides not matched to a gene: 7.

The V call is TRBV12-3 or TRBV12-4, the J call TRBJ1-1; D not certain. This CDR3 is built from 13 residues. The V and J ends lost 5 bases and 10 bases respectively, with 17 bases between them. CDR3 sequence (DNA): TGTGCCAGCAGTCTATCCGATCCCCGAATAGCTTTCTTT. Protein product: CASSLSDPRIAFF.

The rearrangement uses TRBV3-1 (or the pseudogene TRBV3-2) and TRBJ2-1; D not certain. The CDR3 has 13 amino acids. The germline V and J ends were trimmed by 4 bases and 7 bases, with 11 bases remaining between them. Looked up from germline, CDR1 is LGHDT and CDR2 is YNNKEL (reference sequence). The CDR3 bases are TGTGCCAGCAGCCTAAGCGCCCAAAATGAGCAGTTCTTC. Protein: CASSLSAQNEQFF.

The chain joins TRBV7-6 to TRBJ2-1, with a possible D match to TRBD2 (5 bases). Germline V gives CDR1 SGHVS, CDR2 FNYEAQ. V shed 2 bases and J shed 2 bases, with 10 bases lying between them. CDR3 length equals 15 residues. This chain's CDR3 is CASSLLALTYNEQFF. The CDR3 region has the DNA TGTGCCAGCAGCTTACTAGCACTCACCTACAATGAGCAGTTCTTC. The full variable domain, its missing parts supplied by reference TRBV7-6 and TRBJ2-1, is GAGVSQSPRYKVTKRGQDVALRCDPISGHVSLYWYRQALGQGPEFLTYFNYEAQQDKSGLPNDRFSAERPEGSISTLTIQRTEQRDSAMYRCASSLLALTYNEQFFGPGTRLTVL.

This sequence joins TRBV18 and TRBJ1-1; possibly TRBD1 for D (6 bases). Germline CDR1 and CDR2: KGHSH and LQKENI. CDR3 length: 14 amino acids. V lost 4 bases and J 2 bases, leaving 11 bases between the germline ends. In DNA form, the CDR3 reads TGTGCCAGCTCACTACGGACAGATAACACTGAAGCTTTCTTT. This encodes CASSLRTDNTEAFF.

The chain uses TRBV11-2 and TRBJ1-2, with D maybe TRBD1 (6 bases). With 5 bases removed from V and 2 bases from J, the gap between germline ends came to 18 bases. Germline CDR1 SGHAT, CDR2 FQNNGV. The CDR3 spans 16 residues. CDR3 nucleotide sequence: TGTGCCAGCAGCCGAGGGGCAAAGGGGGGGAACTATGGCTACACCTTC. Translated: CASSRGAKGGNYGYTF.

Points on this clone: Other DNA sequences in this specimen translate into the identical CDR3. The rearrangement uses TRBV19 and TRBJ1-6; TRBD1 matches 8 bases. This CDR3 has 15 residues. Germline V gene sequence: CDR1 LNHDA, CDR2 SQIVND (reference sequence). The trim removed 3 bases at V and 6 bases at J, leaving 4 bases unmatched. CDR3 in DNA: TGTGCCAGTAGTATTTTGGGACAGGTTAATTCACCCCTCCACTTT. Translating gives CASSILGQVNSPLHF.

The J gene is TRBJ2-6, the V gene TRBV5-1; perhaps TRBD1 as D (5 bases). The germline CDR1 and CDR2 sequences are SGHRS and YFSETQ. CDR3 size: 15 residues. The ends were cut back, 0 bases at V and 4 bases at J, with 8 bases in the middle. CDR3 loop: CASSLEGVGANVLTF. The CDR3 DNA is TGCGCCAGCAGCTTGGAAGGGGTCGGGGCCAACGTCCTGACTTTC. The entire variable domain, with the rest obtained from reference TRBV5-1 and TRBJ2-6, is as follows: KAGVTQTPRYLIKTRGQQVTLSCSPISGHRSVSWYQQTPGQGLQFLFEYFSETQRNKGNFPGRFSGRQFSNSRSEMNVSTLELGDSALYLCASSLEGVGANVLTFGAGSRLTVL.

This clone came up once. This chain joins TRBV19 and TRBJ2-1; perhaps TRBD2 as D (6 bases). Trimming pared 5 bases from V and 8 bases from J, leaving 19 bases between. The length of the CDR3 is 15 residues. Germline CDR1 reads LNHDA; CDR2 reads SQIVND (reference sequence). This CDR3 is CASSQIRTIGDEQFF. CDR3 nucleotide sequence: TGTGCCAGTAGTCAGATCAGGACTATAGGCGATGAGCAGTTCTTC.

The genes are TRBV3-1 (or the pseudogene TRBV3-2) and TRBJ1-2; D is unresolved. Trimming cost V 1 base and J 8 bases, with 14 bases left between them. Germline CDR1 LGHDT, CDR2 YNNKEL (reference sequence). The CDR3 covers 14 residues. The CDR3 DNA sequence: TGTGCCAGCAGCCAAGTACCACTCTCCGTCGGCTACACCTTC. Amino acid sequence: CASSQVPLSVGYTF.

The chain joins TRBV27 to TRBJ1-2; 7 bases fit TRBD1. The CDR3 contains 20 residues. V shed 5 bases and J 0 bases; nucleotides not matched to a gene: 21. Germline V CDR1 and CDR2: MNHEY, SMNVEV (reference sequence). CDR3 amino acids: CASSPSLQDRPLSTNYGYTF. The CDR3 DNA is TGTGCCAGCAGTCCATCACTACAGGACAGGCCACTCTCAACTAACTATGGCTACACCTTC.

The rearrangement links TRBV3-1 (or the pseudogene TRBV3-2) to TRBJ2-6; 12 bases are a match to TRBD2. With V trimmed by 4 bases and J by 0 bases, 4 bases remained unmatched. This CDR3 has 18 amino acids. Germline loops: CDR1 LGHDT, CDR2 YNNKEL (reference sequence). Here the CDR3 DNA reads TGTGCCAGCAGCCCCGGACTAGCGGGAACCTCTGGGGCCAACGTCCTGACTTTC. Residues: CASSPGLAGTSGANVLTF.